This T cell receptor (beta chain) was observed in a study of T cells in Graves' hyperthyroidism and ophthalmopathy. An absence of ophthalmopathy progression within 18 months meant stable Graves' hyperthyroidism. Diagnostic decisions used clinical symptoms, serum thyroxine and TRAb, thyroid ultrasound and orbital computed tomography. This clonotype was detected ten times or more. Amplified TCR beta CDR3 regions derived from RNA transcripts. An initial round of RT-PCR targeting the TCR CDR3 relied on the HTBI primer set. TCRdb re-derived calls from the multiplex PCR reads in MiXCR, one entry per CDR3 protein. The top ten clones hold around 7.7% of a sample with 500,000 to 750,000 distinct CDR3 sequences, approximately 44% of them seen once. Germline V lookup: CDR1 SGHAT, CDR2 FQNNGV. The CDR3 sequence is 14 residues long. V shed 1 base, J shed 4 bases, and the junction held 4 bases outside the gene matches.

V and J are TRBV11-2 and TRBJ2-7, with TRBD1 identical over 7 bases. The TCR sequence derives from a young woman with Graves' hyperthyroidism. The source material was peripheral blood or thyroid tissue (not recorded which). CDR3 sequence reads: CASSLGDSGYEQYF. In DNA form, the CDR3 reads TGTGCCAGCAGCTTAGGGGACAGCGGATACGAGCAGTACTTC.